Below are 8 T cell receptor beta chains sequenced from a single sample in a study of cytomegalovirus exposure and HLA in healthy donors. The primer mix had 60 Vbeta and 13 Jbeta primers. Clones were read by immunoSEQ multiplex PCR, and TCRdb kept only the in-frame ones, dropping some. The table includes approximately 290,000 clones, 80% detected once. Source material: PBMCs. The source of these receptors is a girl aged 2 to 9 in good health and CMV-seronegative.

J is TRBJ2-1 and V is TRBV6-1; possibly TRBD1 for D (6 bases). The CDR3 consists of 15 residues. V dropped 6 bases and J dropped 5 bases, with 17 bases sitting between them. CDR1 and CDR2 (germline): MNHNS, SASEGT. The CDR3 reads CASRNRAESNNEQFF. CDR3 sequence (DNA): TGTGCCAGCAGAAACAGGGCCGAGTCAAACAATGAGCAGTTCTTC.

V usage is TRBV2 and J usage is TRBJ2-1; the D gene is possibly TRBD2 (5 bases). Germline V gene sequence: CDR1 SNHLY, CDR2 FYNNEI. This CDR3 region has 14 residues. Trimming shortened V by 1 base and J by 8 bases, and 12 bases separated the two germline ends. The CDR3 nucleotides are TGTGCCAGCAGTGAAGGACTAACTAGGGATGAGCAGTTCTTC. It codes for CASSEGLTRDEQFF.

The rearrangement joins TRBV29-1 to TRBJ2-1, with D unclear. The CDR3 has 13 residues. The V end was cut by 7 bases, the J end by 0 bases, with 10 bases between. Germline CDR1 is SQVTM and CDR2 is ANQGSEA. CDR3 coding DNA: TGCAGCGCCCACTCGAGCTCCTACAATGAGCAGTTCTTC. Translating gives CSAHSSSYNEQFF.

This chain links TRBV11-2 with TRBJ2-1; D perhaps matches TRBD2 (6 bases). V lost 5 bases and J 2 bases, leaving 13 bases between the germline ends. The CDR3 totals 15 residues. CDR1 SGHAT and CDR2 FQNNGV come from the germline V gene. The CDR3: CASSQRVTAYNEQFF. The CDR3, as DNA: TGTGCCAGCAGCCAGCGGGTAACAGCCTACAATGAGCAGTTCTTC.

The chain carries TRBV19 and TRBJ2-7, with D unclear. V was trimmed by 4 bases and J by 0 bases, leaving 10 bases between them. The CDR3 has 14 amino acids. Germline loops: CDR1 LNHDA, CDR2 SQIVND (reference sequence). The CDR3 protein is CASSTMVSSYEQYF. CDR3 in DNA: TGTGCCAGTAGTACTATGGTTAGCTCCTACGAGCAGTACTTC.

The rearrangement joins TRBV7-7 to TRBJ2-1, with TRBD1 identical over 7 bases. Germline V gene data show CDR1 as SSHAT and CDR2 as FNYEAQ (reference sequence). J gave up 10 bases and V 3 bases, and 6 bases lay outside the gene matches. The CDR3 has 13 amino acids. CDR3: CASSFSGQPEQFF. CDR3 bases: TGTGCCAGCAGCTTTTCGGGACAGCCGGAGCAGTTCTTC.

This chain connects TRBV7-3 to TRBJ2-2; TRBD1 agrees at 8 bases. The V gene end was trimmed by 6 bases and the J gene end by 7 bases; junction bases not matched to a gene: 7. The V gene's germline CDR1 is SGHTA and CDR2 FQGTGA. The CDR3 consists of 14 residues. The CDR3 DNA follows: TGTGCCAGCAGTCGGGACAGGTCTATCGGGGAGCTGTTTTTT. Translating gives CASSRDRSIGELFF.

The V and J genes are TRBV5-1 and TRBJ2-7; tentatively, D is TRBD1 (6 bases). V lost 4 bases and J 2 bases, leaving 19 bases between the germline ends. The CDR3 consists of 16 residues. Germline values: CDR1 SGHRS, CDR2 YFSETQ. The CDR3 reads CASSPGWGRLTYEQYF. The CDR3 DNA sequence: TGCGCCAGCAGCCCGGGGTGGGGGCGTCTAACCTACGAGCAGTACTTC.